These T cell receptor beta chains were read from a single sample in a study of shared T cell receptors in the human thymus. Only in-frame clones appear in the TCRdb table, and some are missing; sequencing was by immunoSEQ multiplex PCR. The sample lists some 760,000 clones; approximately 83% were seen once. These sequences were also reported in another study, on human thymus T cells.

The sample consisted of thymocytes. All receptors come from a girl under three years old with a congenital heart defect. CDR3s include the opening cysteine and the closing phenylalanine or tryptophan. The D gene is left open where the match is weak. The size field is filled for only some rows; it gives once, few, many or a size class.

J gene | V gene | D gene | clone size | CDR3 protein | CDR3 DNA
TRBJ1-3 | TRBV5-1 | NA | NA | CASSMDTSGNTIYF | TGCGCCAGCAGCATGGACACCTCTGGAAACACCATATATTTT
TRBJ1-1 | TRBV5-4 | NA | NA | CASRKTGRYPNTEAFF | TGTGCCAGCAGGAAAACAGGTCGATACCCGAACACTGAAGCTTTCTTT
TRBJ1-3 | TRBV29-1 | NA | NA | CSVEGTPNPDSGNTIYF | TGCAGCGTTGAGGGGACACCCAACCCGGACTCTGGAAACACCATATATTTT
TRBJ1-2 | TRBV4-1 | TRBD1 | NA | CASSRDRGQGYGYTF | TGCGCCAGCAGTCGGGACAGGGGGCAAGGGTATGGCTACACCTTC
TRBJ2-3 | TRBV28 | NA | NA | CASSSGALGTDTQYF | TGTGCCAGCAGTTCAGGGGCTCTTGGCACAGATACGCAGTATTTT
TRBJ2-5 | TRBV6-1 | TRBD2 | NA | CASSEARLAGGHRRETQYF | TGTGCCAGCAGTGAAGCGAGACTAGCGGGGGGCCACCGCAGGGAGACCCAGTACTTC
TRBJ2-3 | TRBV6-5 | NA | NA | CASRIGPSDTDTQYF | TGTGCCAGCAGAATAGGGCCTAGCGACACAGATACGCAGTATTTT
TRBJ1-1 | TRBV6-6 | TRBD1 | NA | CASSYRRGDTEAFF | TGTGCCAGCAGTTACCGCAGGGGGGACACTGAAGCTTTCTTT
TRBJ1-2 | TRBV5-1 | NA | NA | CASNREGANYGYTF | TGCGCCAGCAACCGGGAGGGAGCCAACTATGGCTACACCTTC
TRBJ2-7 | TRBV5-1 | NA | few | CASSLHTDEQYF | TGCGCCAGCAGCTTGCATACAGATGAGCAGTACTTC
TRBJ2-6 | TRBV29-1 | NA | NA | CSALELTGSGANVLTF | TGCAGCGCCCTGGAGCTGACAGGCTCTGGGGCCAACGTCCTGACTTTC
TRBJ1-3 | TRBV14 | NA | NA | CASSPLRDISGNTIYF | TGTGCCAGCAGCCCGCTACGGGACATCTCTGGAAACACCATATATTTT
TRBJ2-7 | TRBV4-2 | NA | NA | CASSQDGRNFDEQYF | TGTGCCAGCAGCCAAGATGGTAGAAACTTCGACGAGCAGTACTTC
TRBJ2-1 | TRBV5-6 | TRBD2 | NA | CASSLAGARPLFPYNEQFF | TGTGCCAGCAGCTTAGCGGGGGCCCGACCCTTATTTCCCTACAATGAGCAGTTCTTC
TRBJ1-6 | TRBV14 | NA | NA | CASSSTGYSPLHF | TGTGCCAGCAGCAGTACAGGGTATTCACCCCTCCACTTT
TRBJ2-7 | TRBV27 | NA | NA | CASSRDQPGKFGWAFYEQYF | TGTGCCAGCAGTAGGGATCAGCCCGGGAAATTCGGATGGGCCTTTTACGAGCAGTACTTC
TRBJ2-1 | TRBV19 | TRBD2 | NA | CASSRQDASGGRYEQFF | TGTGCCAGTAGTAGACAGGACGCTAGCGGGGGGAGGTATGAGCAGTTCTTC
TRBJ2-1 | TRBV9 | NA | NA | CASSYRTNLNEQFF | TGTGCCAGCAGCTACAGGACCAATTTAAATGAGCAGTTCTTC
TRBJ1-5 | TRBV2 | NA | NA | CASSLNSNQPQHF | TGTGCCAGCAGTTTAAATAGCAATCAGCCCCAGCATTTT
TRBJ2-5 | TRBV11-2 | TRBD1 | NA | CASSYNTRDRGERTTQYF | TGTGCCAGCAGCTACAACACCCGGGACAGGGGGGAAAGGACTACCCAGTACTTC
TRBJ1-2 | TRBV7-9 | NA | NA | CASSLGPQAYGYTF | TGTGCCAGCAGCTTGGGGCCTCAAGCCTATGGCTACACCTTC
TRBJ1-5 | TRBV4-1 | TRBD1 | NA | CASSQEDNRDRGNQPQHF | TGCGCCAGCAGCCAAGAGGATAACCGGGACAGAGGCAATCAGCCCCAGCATTTT
TRBJ2-1 | TRBV7-9 | NA | once | CASSFYRGSSSYNEQFF | TGTGCCAGCAGCTTTTATCGTGGCTCAAGCTCCTACAATGAGCAGTTCTTC
TRBJ2-5 | TRBV11-3 | TRBD2 | NA | CASSLASTGGETQYF | TGTGCCAGCAGCTTAGCCTCGACGGGGGGAGAGACCCAGTACTTC
TRBJ2-1 | TRBV27 | NA | NA | CASSLRWAGNYNEQFF | TGTGCCAGCAGTTTACGGTGGGCAGGGAACTACAATGAGCAGTTCTTC
TRBJ2-2 | TRBV9 | TRBD2 | NA | CASSLTSGGTRWELFF | TGTGCCAGCAGCTTGACTAGCGGGGGCACCCGATGGGAGCTGTTTTTT
TRBJ1-5 | TRBV12-2 | NA | few | CASRLVTGNQPQHF | TGTGCAAGTCGCTTAGTCACAGGGAATCAGCCCCAGCATTTT
TRBJ1-4 | TRBV5-1 | TRBD1 | NA | CASTGQGAQEKLFF | TGCGCCAGCACTGGACAGGGGGCGCAGGAAAAACTGTTTTTT
TRBJ2-1 | TRBV7-9 | NA | few | CASSTKGDSDEQFF | TGTGCCAGCAGCACTAAGGGGGATAGCGATGAGCAGTTCTTC
TRBJ1-1 | TRBV6-1 | TRBD1 | NA | CASSEVGGQGGTEAFF | TGTGCCAGCAGTGAAGTTGGGGGACAGGGTGGAACTGAAGCTTTCTTT
TRBJ2-7 | TRBV6-5 | TRBD1 | NA | CASSHDRGGNYEQYF | TGTGCCAGCAGCCACGACAGGGGAGGAAACTACGAGCAGTACTTC
TRBJ1-4 | TRBV7-2 | NA | NA | CASSLVPGTEKLFF | TGTGCCAGCAGCTTAGTGCCGGGAACTGAAAAACTGTTTTTT